The clone carrying this T cell receptor beta chain was seen many times. Its antigen is still unknown. A template switching step contributed a universal primer site, while unique molecular identifiers were present in the cDNA. TCRdb re-called the 5' RACE reads with MiXCR, one entry per CDR3 protein. The repertoire holds 420,000 or so distinct CDR3 sequences, with roughly 20% as singletons. This sample is part of a study of identical twins. Findings and caveats of the study: Out-of-frame TCR alpha sharing in monozygotic twins exceeded recombination model predictions. Partial confounding of zero-insertion analyses by invariant MAIT and iNKT cells was possible. While abundant cord blood beta clonotypes carried fewer insertions, memory repertoires showed no such pattern.

This clonotype was sampled from a man in his fifties in good health. The sequenced sample was naive T cells sorted from blood.

CDR3 nucleotides: TGTGCCAGCAGTTACTTTGGGGGGGATAATTCACCCCTCCACTTT. Its protein product is CASSYFGGDNSPLHF. The chain recombines TRBV6-5 with TRBJ1-6, with a weak D call TRBD1 (5 bases). Trimming removed 1 base at V and 5 bases at J, with 9 bases between. CDR3 length equals 15 residues. Germline V gene lookup returns CDR1 MNHEY and CDR2 SVGAGI.